This T cell receptor beta chain was identified in a study of blood T cells in healthy people across ages. Trimming removed 2 bases from V and 4 bases from J; junction bases left unmatched: 17. The length of the CDR3 is 21 residues. Looked up from germline, CDR1 is SGHRS and CDR2 is YFSETQ. For the second PCR, which ran for roughly 6 to 12 cycles, a sample-barcoded 5' primer and a J-beta primer mix were used. Every cDNA was tagged by a template-switch adaptor with 12 random nucleotides. Individual samples furnished no less than 3 million CDR3-containing paired-end reads apiece. TCRdb passed the 5' RACE reads through MiXCR, listing each CDR3 protein once. The sample holds more than 700,000 distinct CDR3 sequences, about 55% seen once.

This chain joins TRBV5-1 and TRBJ2-1; 14 bases map to TRBD2. The receptor was isolated from a man at least 80 years old in good health. The sequenced material came from blood. DNA for the CDR3: TGCGCCAGCAGCTTCTTTGGACTAGCGGGAGGAGCTGGGACCATTTACAATGAGCAGTTCTTC. Translation: CASSFFGLAGGAGTIYNEQFF.